These T cell receptor beta chains were read from a single sample in a study of TIL therapy for anti-PD-1-resistant metastatic lung cancer. Here immunoSEQ multiplex PCR was the method, and the copy in TCRdb shows in-frame clones only, minus some. The top ten clones hold 2.5% to 3% of a sample with tens of thousands of clones, 74% of them seen once. Sequencing used blood, obtained at baseline. These receptors all come from a woman aged 30 to 85 with non-small cell lung cancer. Each CDR3 is given with its conserved first and last residue. The order of the fields is J gene, V gene, D gene, clone size, CDR3 protein, CDR3 DNA. The D gene is left open where the match is weak. Not all rows give a size; the values are once, few, many and, for expanded clones, a class.

J gene: TRBJ2-1; V gene: TRBV12-5; D gene: NA; clone size: NA; CDR3 protein: CASREYNEQFF; CDR3 DNA: TGTGCTAGTCGGGAATACAATGAGCAGTTCTTC
J gene: TRBJ1-2; V gene: TRBV11-2; D gene: TRBD1; clone size: few; CDR3 protein: CASSLDPGGGYGYTF; CDR3 DNA: TGTGCCAGCAGCTTAGATCCAGGGGGCGGCTATGGCTACACCTTC
J gene: TRBJ2-3; V gene: TRBV27; D gene: NA; clone size: few; CDR3 protein: CASCPSGGTDTQYF; CDR3 DNA: TGTGCCAGCTGTCCCTCGGGGGGCACAGATACGCAGTATTTT
J gene: TRBJ2-7; V gene: TRBV9; D gene: NA; clone size: NA; CDR3 protein: CASSVDLLGGAYEQYF; CDR3 DNA: TGTGCCAGCAGCGTAGATCTCTTAGGGGGAGCCTACGAGCAGTACTTC
J gene: TRBJ2-5; V gene: TRBV5-4; D gene: TRBD1; clone size: NA; CDR3 protein: CASSLVTGQETQYF; CDR3 DNA: TGTGCCAGCAGCTTGGTGACAGGGCAAGAGACCCAGTACTTC
J gene: TRBJ1-3; V gene: TRBV11-2; D gene: TRBD1; clone size: NA; CDR3 protein: CASSLTTGGHKGNTIYF; CDR3 DNA: TGTGCCAGCAGCTTAACTACAGGGGGCCATAAAGGAAACACCATATATTTT
J gene: TRBJ2-1; V gene: TRBV4-2; D gene: NA; clone size: NA; CDR3 protein: CASSQGAGGHYNEQFF; CDR3 DNA: TGTGCCAGCAGCCAAGGTGCTGGGGGCCATTACAATGAGCAGTTCTTC
J gene: TRBJ2-1; V gene: TRBV5-8; D gene: TRBD2; clone size: NA; CDR3 protein: CASYSGTSANNEQFF; CDR3 DNA: TGTGCCTCTTATTCCGGGACTAGCGCCAACAATGAGCAGTTCTTC
J gene: TRBJ2-1; V gene: TRBV2; D gene: TRBD2; clone size: NA; CDR3 protein: CASAPPGAGAYNEQFF; CDR3 DNA: TGTGCCAGCGCCCCCCCGGGAGCGGGAGCTTACAATGAGCAGTTCTTC
J gene: TRBJ1-5; V gene: TRBV4-1; D gene: NA; clone size: NA; CDR3 protein: CASSQDQGSNQPQHF; CDR3 DNA: TGCGCCAGCAGCCAAGATCAGGGAAGCAATCAGCCCCAGCATTTT
J gene: TRBJ2-2; V gene: TRBV2; D gene: NA; clone size: few; CDR3 protein: CASGRGLRAPGELFF; CDR3 DNA: TGTGCCAGCGGGAGAGGGTTGCGGGCCCCCGGGGAGCTGTTTTTT
J gene: TRBJ2-7; V gene: TRBV25-1; D gene: NA; clone size: NA; CDR3 protein: CASSEPPVGEQYF; CDR3 DNA: TGTGCCAGCAGTGAGCCTCCCGTGGGCGAGCAGTACTTC
J gene: TRBJ2-7; V gene: TRBV7-9; D gene: NA; clone size: NA; CDR3 protein: CASSSLVAGPSYEQYF; CDR3 DNA: TGTGCCAGCAGCTCCCTCGTGGCAGGACCTAGCTACGAGCAGTACTTC
J gene: TRBJ2-7; V gene: TRBV20-1; D gene: NA; clone size: NA; CDR3 protein: CSASTVYEQYF; CDR3 DNA: TGCAGTGCTAGTACCGTCTACGAGCAGTACTTC
J gene: TRBJ1-3; V gene: TRBV14; D gene: NA; clone size: NA; CDR3 protein: CASSQDVGVTGNTIYF; CDR3 DNA: TGTGCCAGCAGCCAAGACGTCGGGGTAACTGGAAACACCATATATTTT
J gene: TRBJ1-2; V gene: TRBV25-1; D gene: NA; clone size: NA; CDR3 protein: CASSVPLRGYTF; CDR3 DNA: TGTGCCAGCAGTGTGCCGTTGCGGGGCTACACCTTC
J gene: TRBJ2-1; V gene: TRBV15; D gene: TRBD2; clone size: NA; CDR3 protein: CATSRAQLAGHNEQFF; CDR3 DNA: TGTGCCACCAGCAGGGCGCAACTAGCGGGGCACAATGAGCAGTTCTTC
J gene: TRBJ1-5; V gene: TRBV10-2; D gene: NA; clone size: NA; CDR3 protein: CASRQGLESNQPQHF; CDR3 DNA: TGCGCCAGCAGGCAGGGACTAGAGAGCAATCAGCCCCAGCATTTT
J gene: TRBJ2-7; V gene: TRBV7-6; D gene: NA; clone size: NA; CDR3 protein: CASSGSETYEQYF; CDR3 DNA: TGTGCCAGCAGCGGTAGCGAAACCTACGAGCAGTACTTC
J gene: TRBJ2-1; V gene: TRBV7-6; D gene: TRBD2; clone size: NA; CDR3 protein: CASSRGDNEQFF; CDR3 DNA: TGTGCCAGCAGCCGGGGGGACAATGAGCAGTTCTTC
J gene: TRBJ2-5; V gene: TRBV25-1; D gene: TRBD2; clone size: NA; CDR3 protein: CASGTSDSQETQYF; CDR3 DNA: TGTGCCTCCGGGACTAGCGATTCACAAGAGACCCAGTACTTC
J gene: TRBJ1-5; V gene: TRBV10-1; D gene: NA; clone size: NA; CDR3 protein: CASSSGGQPQHF; CDR3 DNA: TGCGCCAGCAGTTCGGGGGGACAGCCCCAGCATTTT
J gene: TRBJ2-5; V gene: TRBV7-2; D gene: TRBD1; clone size: NA; CDR3 protein: CASSLGDRPQETQYF; CDR3 DNA: TGTGCCAGCAGCTTGGGGGACAGGCCCCAAGAGACCCAGTACTTC
J gene: TRBJ2-7; V gene: TRBV7-2; D gene: TRBD2; clone size: NA; CDR3 protein: CASSLNSGSRHEQYF; CDR3 DNA: TGTGCCAGCAGCTTAAACAGCGGGAGTCGACACGAGCAGTACTTC
J gene: TRBJ2-2; V gene: TRBV15; D gene: NA; clone size: NA; CDR3 protein: CATSRERTGELFF; CDR3 DNA: TGTGCCACCAGCAGAGAGAGGACCGGGGAGCTGTTTTTT
J gene: TRBJ2-7; V gene: TRBV4-1; D gene: NA; clone size: NA; CDR3 protein: CASSQGGSYEQYF; CDR3 DNA: TGCGCCAGCAGCCAAGGAGGGTCCTACGAGCAGTACTTC
J gene: TRBJ1-5; V gene: TRBV5-1; D gene: NA; clone size: NA; CDR3 protein: CASSLGSSYSNQPQHF; CDR3 DNA: TGCGCCAGCAGCTTGGGGTCTTCTTATAGCAATCAGCCCCAGCATTTT
J gene: TRBJ2-7; V gene: TRBV2; D gene: TRBD1; clone size: NA; CDR3 protein: CACRGDSSYEQYF; CDR3 DNA: TGTGCCTGTCGAGGGGACAGCTCCTACGAGCAGTACTTC
J gene: TRBJ2-2; V gene: TRBV5-1; D gene: TRBD2; clone size: NA; CDR3 protein: CASSLGTSSTGELFF; CDR3 DNA: TGCGCCAGCAGCTTGGGGACTAGCAGCACCGGGGAGCTGTTTTTT
J gene: TRBJ2-5; V gene: TRBV7-2; D gene: TRBD2; clone size: NA; CDR3 protein: CASSGGLAGETQYF; CDR3 DNA: TGTGCCAGCAGCGGGGGACTAGCGGGAGAGACCCAGTACTTC
J gene: TRBJ2-7; V gene: TRBV25-1; D gene: TRBD2; clone size: NA; CDR3 protein: CASSECLLAGYLCEQYF; CDR3 DNA: TGTGCCAGCAGTGAATGCTTACTAGCGGGTTACCTCTGCGAGCAGTACTTC
J gene: TRBJ2-4; V gene: TRBV2; D gene: NA; clone size: NA; CDR3 protein: CASAKSKQLNIQYF; CDR3 DNA: TGTGCCAGCGCAAAGTCCAAGCAATTAAACATTCAGTACTTC
J gene: TRBJ2-5; V gene: TRBV6-5; D gene: NA; clone size: NA; CDR3 protein: CASSYGRVETQYF; CDR3 DNA: TGTGCCAGCAGTTACGGCAGGGTGGAGACCCAGTACTTC